The 15 T cell receptor beta chains listed next were all sequenced from one sample in a study of blood T cell repertoires in COVID-19. Assay used: immunoSEQ multiplex PCR; TCRdb lists only in-frame clones, some missing. The sample carries approximately 76,000 clones, around 88% recorded once. Material for sequencing was peripheral blood. The receptors originated from a man under 40 with acute or convalescent COVID-19.

The genes are TRBV4-2 and TRBJ2-5; 9 bases agree with TRBD2. There are 14 residues in the CDR3. Trimming took 3 bases from V and 5 from J; bases not matched to a gene: 4. The V gene's germline CDR1 is LGHNA and CDR2 YNFKEQ. CDR3 DNA: TGTGCCAGCAGCCAGGACGGGACTAGCGAGACCCAGTACTTC. This gives the protein CASSQDGTSETQYF.

The chain recombines TRBV7-9 with TRBJ1-6; no definite D call. Germline V gives CDR1 SEHNR, CDR2 FQNEAQ (reference sequence). The CDR3 consists of 14 residues. V was shortened by 5 bases and J by 7 bases, with 12 bases between the two germline ends. CDR3 DNA: TGTGCCAGCAGCCTACTCGTTCCAAATTCACCCCTCCACTTT. Its translation: CASSLLVPNSPLHF.

This chain links TRBV5-4 with TRBJ2-5; weak D call: TRBD1 (6 bases). V was trimmed by 1 base and J by 1 base, leaving 8 bases between them. The length of the CDR3 is 14 residues. Germline CDR1 reads SGHNT; CDR2 reads YYREEE (reference sequence). CDR3 nucleotide sequence: TGTGCCAGCAGCTTGTTGGACAGCCAAGAGACCCAGTACTTC. Translating it yields CASSLLDSQETQYF.

The chain uses TRBV19 and TRBJ2-2, with 7 bases fitting TRBD1. CDR1 and CDR2 (germline): LNHDA, SQIVND (reference sequence). The CDR3 covers 15 residues. The junction had 7 bases not matched to a gene; V was cut back by 4 bases and J by 5 bases. CDR3 nucleotides: TGTGCCAGTAGTAAAGGACAGGTGCCGACCGGGGAGCTGTTTTTT. Translation gives CASSKGQVPTGELFF.

The chain recombines TRBV21-1 with TRBJ2-1; TRBD1, the D gene given by the table, was not confirmed from the DNA. TRBV21-1 counts as a pseudogene. The CDR3 runs to 19 residues. The CDR3 here is CASSKGRDRAIHVRHEQFF. DNA of the CDR3: TGTGCCAGCAGCAAGGGTCGTGACAGGGCTATTCATGTGCGCCATGAGCAGTTCTTC.

The chain has TRBV5-1 and TRBJ2-1; D is uncertain. The CDR3 covers 15 residues. Germline CDR1 SGHRS, CDR2 YFSETQ. Between the trimmed V and J ends, which lost 0 bases and 6 bases, there was a span of 13 bases. The CDR3 DNA reads as TGCGCCAGCAGCTTGGTAGCCATCCCTTCCAATGAGCAGTTCTTC. Its protein product is CASSLVAIPSNEQFF.

The rearrangement links TRBV28 to TRBJ1-6; tentatively, D is TRBD1 (5 bases). Trimming removed 5 bases from V and 12 bases from J, with 8 bases in between. CDR1 and CDR2 from the germline V gene are MDHEN and SYDVKM. This CDR3 is 11 amino acids long. The CDR3 spells CASSRGGPLHF. As DNA, the CDR3 is TGTGCCAGCAGTAGGGGTGGACCCCTCCACTTT. Full variable domain (missing parts from reference TRBV28 and TRBJ1-6): DVKVTQSSRYLVKRTGEKVFLECVQDMDHENMFWYRQDPGLGLRLIYFSYDVKMKEKGDIPEGYSVSREKKERFSLILESASTNQTSMYLCASSRGGPLHFGNGTRLTVT.

The chain joins TRBV7-2 to TRBJ2-3, with 14 bases lining up with TRBD2. V trimming: 5 bases; J trimming: 1 base; junction bases outside the gene matches: 8. The CDR3 contains 18 residues. The germline V gene has CDR1 SGHTA and CDR2 FQGNSA. DNA for the CDR3: TGTGCCAGCAGCACCCGGACTAGCGGGAGGTGGGGCACAGATACGCAGTATTTT. This codes for CASSTRTSGRWGTDTQYF. The whole variable domain, filled in from reference TRBV7-2 and TRBJ2-3, reads GAGVSQSPSNKVTEKGKDVELRCDPISGHTALYWYRQSLGQGLEFLIYFQGNSAPDKSGLPSDRFSAERTGGSVSTLTIQRTQQEDSAVYLCASSTRTSGRWGTDTQYFGPGTRLTVL.

As regards this clone: This sample also contains other DNA sequences that code for the same CDR3. The V and J genes are TRBV4-2 and TRBJ1-2; D remains unclear. The germline V gene has CDR1 LGHNA and CDR2 YNFKEQ. Trimming stripped 4 bases from V and 5 bases from J, with 5 bases between. This CDR3 contains 11 residues. CDR3 coding DNA: TGTGCCAGCAGCCCCGGTTATGGCTACACCTTC. Protein product: CASSPGYGYTF.

V usage is TRBV5-1 and J usage is TRBJ2-1, with 9 nucleotides matching TRBD1. After removal of 2 bases from V and 5 bases from J, the junction contained 5 bases not matched to a gene. Germline lookup yields CDR1 SGHRS and CDR2 YFSETQ. This CDR3 is built from 15 residues. The CDR3 bases are TGCGCCAGCAGCTTTTACGACAGGGGGAACAATGAGCAGTTCTTC. The encoded protein is CASSFYDRGNNEQFF.

V is TRBV9 and J is TRBJ2-2, with 8 bases fitting TRBD1. Germline V gives CDR1 SGDLS, CDR2 YYNGEE. The CDR3 totals 15 residues. J gave up 4 bases and V 2 bases, and 4 bases lay outside the gene matches. The CDR3 reads CASSVGQGSTGELFF. The CDR3 DNA is TGTGCCAGCAGCGTTGGACAGGGATCCACCGGGGAGCTGTTTTTT.

The chain joins TRBV28 to TRBJ2-7, with 10 bases aligning to TRBD2. Germline V gene data show CDR1 as MDHEN and CDR2 as SYDVKM. V shed 2 bases, J shed 6 bases, and the junction held 10 bases outside the gene matches. The CDR3 extends over 16 amino acids. DNA of the CDR3: TGTGCCAGCAGTTTAGTCAGGTCTAGCGGGAGTCTCGAGCAGTACTTC. It codes for CASSLVRSSGSLEQYF.

The chain carries TRBV28 and TRBJ1-2, with 7 bases aligning to TRBD1. The CDR3 spans 16 residues. V trimming: 6 bases; J trimming: 3 bases; junction bases outside the gene matches: 13. Per germline, CDR1 MDHEN and CDR2 SYDVKM. CDR3 nucleotide sequence: TGTGCCAGCAGCCCGTGGGGGACAGTCGGTTACTATGGCTACACCTTC. Translation: CASSPWGTVGYYGYTF.

The chain carries TRBV28 and TRBJ2-2; D is ambiguous. The CDR3 is made up of 15 amino acids. V was pared by 3 bases and J by 5 bases, with 13 bases between. Germline CDR1 reads MDHEN; CDR2 reads SYDVKM. CDR3: CASSFRKTGTGELFF. CDR3 sequence (DNA): TGTGCCAGCAGTTTCAGAAAGACCGGGACCGGGGAGCTGTTTTTT.

The CDR3 reads CASSRDISGNTIYF. The CDR3 DNA sequence: TGTGCCAGCAGTCGGGACATCTCTGGAAACACCATATATTTT. J is TRBJ1-3 and V is TRBV6-6; TRBD1 is a possible D gene (6 bases). The CDR3 sequence is 14 residues long. Germline V lookup: CDR1 MNHNY, CDR2 SVGAGI (reference sequence). V dropped 5 bases and J dropped 0 bases, with 8 bases sitting between them.